This T cell receptor beta chain stems from a study of T cell responses to AZD1222 COVID-19 vaccine. Overall study findings and caveats: Donors in the cohort were predominantly white British and more often female, and clonal diversity was possibly underestimated.

The method was immunoSEQ multiplex PCR; TCRdb's version includes in-frame clones alone and lacks a portion of them. The sample gives roughly 170,000 clones, almost 90% of which show up once; 0.4% to 0.5% is in the top ten. On this clone: Its antigen is still unknown.

Per germline, CDR1 LNHDA and CDR2 SQIVND (reference sequence). The CDR3 has 14 residues. Trimming stripped 5 bases from V and 1 base from J, with 11 bases between. The origin of this receptor is an adult in good health. Sequencing was performed on peripheral blood, taken on day 0 of AZD1222 vaccination. The V call is TRBV19, the J call TRBJ1-1; D perhaps matches TRBD1 (5 bases). The chain's CDR3 is CASSLKRGNTEAFF. In DNA, the CDR3 is TGTGCCAGTAGTTTGAAGAGGGGGAACACTGAAGCTTTCTTT.